This TCR beta chain was identified during a study of CD8 T cells in acute hepatitis C reinfection (dated by TCRdb to the early 2020s). About the study as a whole: The TCRbeta repertoire of CD8+ T cells specific for the HCV NS3-1073 epitope was profiled during acute infection and after viral clearance. Paired acute and follow-up samples were contributed by four spontaneous resolvers. What the research found in general, with its limitations: CDR3 sequences shared with other epitopes were rare, and differing sequencing approaches may have limited exact matching. High diversity was observed in NS3-1073 specific repertoires, and no significant differences in diversity were found between acute resolver, follow-up resolver and acute chronic samples. Chronically infected subjects had no follow-up repertoires because NS3-1073 specific cells were too rare to sort. Preferential use of the TRBV04 and TRBV06 gene families was observed in all groups, and this preferential usage was not explained by overrepresentation in the naive pool. Around 14 public clonotypes were found regardless of outcome; one public clonotype used V04-02/J02-02. Because bulk sequencing was performed on the TCRbeta chain only, alphabeta pairing of public clonotypes could not be determined.

The sample's time point label is to be understood as: naive CD8 control sorted from an acute-time-point sample. Enrolled in the Montreal Hepatitis C Cohort (HEPCO) in Canada, the donors were people who inject drugs, and these donors were followed every 3 months. A positive HCV RNA or antibody test that followed a negative test within the previous 24 weeks was the definition used for acute primary HCV infection. Surface staining used CD3, CD8 and CD45RO antibodies, with an aqua fixable dye to exclude dead cells. The cohort also had several subjects who developed chronic infection, defined as being HCV RNA positive at 24 weeks. Frozen stocks of peripheral blood mononuclear cells were first thawed, after which negative isolation of CD8+ T cells was carried out using the MACS CD8+ T cell Isolation Kit. Cells were sorted on a BD FACSAria II cell sorter. At the junction V is shortened by 2 bases and J by 3 bases, with 8 bases in between. CDR1 and CDR2, per the germline V gene, are MNHNS and SASEGT. From the cysteine through the phenylalanine, the CDR3 covers 13 amino acids. Kept here is only the CDR3 DNA, which spans 39 bases and is read in frame from base 1.

Genomic DNA was extracted from FACS-sorted cells, and TCRbeta chains were sequenced through the commercial immunoSEQ service. The authors' pipeline ran thus. Repertoire data were analyzed with ImmunoSEQ Analyzer software v3.0 and R v3.5.1. Sequences containing stop codons or out-of-frame rearrangements were removed, so only productive rearrangements were analyzed. Simpson diversity, Shannon entropy, CDR3 length and nucleotide addition metrics were obtained from the sequencing provider. Clonotypes were grouped by frequency into dominant, sub-dominant, low or lowest abundance categories, and clonotypes below 0.1% were left out of most analyses. A CDR3 amino acid clonotype was designated public if detected in at least two subjects at a cumulative frequency of at least 0.5%. TCRdb took over this immuneACCESS table, retaining in-frame rearrangements with V and J assigned. Such tables are incomplete; in checked studies, under half of the missing clones stem from an unresolved V gene, and the remainder is unexplained. D and trimming were read from the DNA, whereas the V and J calls and clone size are those reported in that table. Within this sample are 30,000 to 40,000 clones, with 87% of them counted one time only. 0.5% to 0.65% of the sample belongs to the ten largest clones.

On this clone: Its binding antigen is unknown. Per-base qualities were not stored, and no clone one base away is much larger.

The sequence was collected from a man in his thirties or forties with chronic hepatitis C. This chain is built from TRBV6-1 and TRBJ2-7, and the D gene may be TRBD2, 5 bases matching. Source material: naive CD8+ T cells from PBMCs. The cell subset or site label on this specimen signifies: sorted total naive CD45RO-negative CD8+ T cells. The CDR3 sequence is CASSEPSSYEQYF. In nucleotides, the sequence is TGTGCCAGCAGTGAACCTAGCAGCTACGAGCAGTACTTC.